This TCR beta chain was recorded in a study of multiple sclerosis patients with progressive multifocal leukoencephalopathy. Profiling relied on immunoSEQ multiplex PCR, and the TCRdb table lists in-frame clones only, not all of them. The sample consists of under 40,000 clones, more than 85% of them appearing once. Regarding time point: before natalizumab initiation. The V segment lost 4 bases and the J segment 6 bases; nucleotides outside the gene matches: 8. Germline lookup yields CDR1 LNHDA and CDR2 SQIVND (reference sequence). This CDR3 contains 14 residues. The sequenced sample was PBMCs. The chain joins TRBV19 to TRBJ2-7, with 8 bases matching TRBD1. The clonotype was recovered from a man aged 30 to 45 with multiple sclerosis. DNA for the CDR3: TGTGCCAGTAGTAGAGACAGGGGACTTCGCGAGCAGTACTTC. Translating it yields CASSRDRGLREQYF.